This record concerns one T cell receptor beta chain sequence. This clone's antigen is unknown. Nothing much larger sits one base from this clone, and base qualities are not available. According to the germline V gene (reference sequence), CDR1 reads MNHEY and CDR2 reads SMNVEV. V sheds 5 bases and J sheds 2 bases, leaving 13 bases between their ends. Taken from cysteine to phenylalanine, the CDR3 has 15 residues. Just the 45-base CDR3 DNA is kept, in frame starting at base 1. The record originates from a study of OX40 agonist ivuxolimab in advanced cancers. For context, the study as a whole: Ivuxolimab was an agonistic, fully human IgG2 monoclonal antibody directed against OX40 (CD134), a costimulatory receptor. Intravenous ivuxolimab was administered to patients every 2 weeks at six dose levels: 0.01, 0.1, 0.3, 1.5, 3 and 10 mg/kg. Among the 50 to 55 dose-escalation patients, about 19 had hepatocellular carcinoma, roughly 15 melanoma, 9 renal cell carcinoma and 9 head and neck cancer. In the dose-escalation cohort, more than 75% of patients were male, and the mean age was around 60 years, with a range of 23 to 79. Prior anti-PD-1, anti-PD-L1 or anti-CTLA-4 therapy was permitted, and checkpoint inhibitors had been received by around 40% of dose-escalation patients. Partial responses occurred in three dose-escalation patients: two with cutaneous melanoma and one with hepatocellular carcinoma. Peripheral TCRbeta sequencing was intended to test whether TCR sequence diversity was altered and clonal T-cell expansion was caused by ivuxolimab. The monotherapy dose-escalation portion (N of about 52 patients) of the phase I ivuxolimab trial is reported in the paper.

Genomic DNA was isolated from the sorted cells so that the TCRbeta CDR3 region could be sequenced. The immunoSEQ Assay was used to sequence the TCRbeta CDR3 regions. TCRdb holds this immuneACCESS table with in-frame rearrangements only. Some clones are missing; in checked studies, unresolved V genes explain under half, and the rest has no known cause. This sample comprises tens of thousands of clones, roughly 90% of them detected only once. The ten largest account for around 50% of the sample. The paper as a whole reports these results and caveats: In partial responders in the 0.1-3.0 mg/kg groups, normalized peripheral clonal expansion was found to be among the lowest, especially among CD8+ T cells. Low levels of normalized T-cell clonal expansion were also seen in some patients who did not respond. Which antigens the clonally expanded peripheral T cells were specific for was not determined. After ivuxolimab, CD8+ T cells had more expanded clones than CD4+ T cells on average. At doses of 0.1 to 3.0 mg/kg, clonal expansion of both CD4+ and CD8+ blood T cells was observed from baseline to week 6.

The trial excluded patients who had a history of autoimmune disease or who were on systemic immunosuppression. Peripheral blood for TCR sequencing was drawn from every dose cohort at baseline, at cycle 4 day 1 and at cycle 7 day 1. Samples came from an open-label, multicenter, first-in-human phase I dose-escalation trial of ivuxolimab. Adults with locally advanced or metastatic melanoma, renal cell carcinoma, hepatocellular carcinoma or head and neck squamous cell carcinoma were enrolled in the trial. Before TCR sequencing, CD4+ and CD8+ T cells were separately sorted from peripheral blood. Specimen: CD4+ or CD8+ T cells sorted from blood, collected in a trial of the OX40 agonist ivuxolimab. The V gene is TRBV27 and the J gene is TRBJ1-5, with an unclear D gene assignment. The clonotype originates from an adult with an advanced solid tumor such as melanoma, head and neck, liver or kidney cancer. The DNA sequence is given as TGTGCCAGCAGTCCGGAGGTTGGAGGCAATCAGCCCCAGCATTTT. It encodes CASSPEVGGNQPQHF.